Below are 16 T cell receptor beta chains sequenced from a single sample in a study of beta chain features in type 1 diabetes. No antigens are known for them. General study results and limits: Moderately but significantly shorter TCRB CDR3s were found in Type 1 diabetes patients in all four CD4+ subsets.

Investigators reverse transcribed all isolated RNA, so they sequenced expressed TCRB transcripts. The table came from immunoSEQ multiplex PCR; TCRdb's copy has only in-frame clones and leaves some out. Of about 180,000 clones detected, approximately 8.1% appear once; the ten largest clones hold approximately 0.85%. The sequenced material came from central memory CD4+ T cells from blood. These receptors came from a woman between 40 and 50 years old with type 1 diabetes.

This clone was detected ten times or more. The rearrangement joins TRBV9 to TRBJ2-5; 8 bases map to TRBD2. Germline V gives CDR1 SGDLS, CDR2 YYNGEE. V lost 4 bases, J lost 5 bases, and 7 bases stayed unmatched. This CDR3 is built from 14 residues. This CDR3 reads CASSSAGGIETQYF. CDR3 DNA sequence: TGTGCCAGCAGCTCGGCGGGGGGAATTGAGACCCAGTACTTC.

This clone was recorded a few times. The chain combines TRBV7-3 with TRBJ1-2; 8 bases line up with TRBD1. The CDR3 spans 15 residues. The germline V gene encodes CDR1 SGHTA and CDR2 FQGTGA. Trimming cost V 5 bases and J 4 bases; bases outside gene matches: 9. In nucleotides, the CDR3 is TGTGCCAGCAGCCCTGGGACAGGTCTGAGCTATGGCTACACCTTC. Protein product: CASSPGTGLSYGYTF.

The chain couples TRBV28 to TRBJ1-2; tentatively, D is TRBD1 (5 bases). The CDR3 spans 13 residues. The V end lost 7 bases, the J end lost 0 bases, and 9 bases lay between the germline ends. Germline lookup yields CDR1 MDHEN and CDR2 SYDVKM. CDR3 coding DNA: TGTGCCAGCACGACGACAGCTAACTATGGCTACACCTTC. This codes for CASTTTANYGYTF.

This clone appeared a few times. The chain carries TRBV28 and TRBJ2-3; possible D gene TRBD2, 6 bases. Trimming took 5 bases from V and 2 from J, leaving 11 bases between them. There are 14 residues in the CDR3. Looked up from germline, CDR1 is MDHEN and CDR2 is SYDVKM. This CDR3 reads CASSAGTPTDTQYF. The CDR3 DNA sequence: TGTGCCAGCAGTGCCGGGACTCCCACAGATACGCAGTATTTT.

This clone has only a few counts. The CDR3 bases are TGCGCCAGCAGCTTGGGAGGACAATTGACCACAGATACGCAGTATTTT. It translates to CASSLGGQLTTDTQYF. This rearrangement joins TRBV5-1 to TRBJ2-3, with D maybe TRBD1 (5 bases). CDR1 and CDR2 from the germline V gene are SGHRS and YFSETQ. Trimming left V 0 bases short and J 2 bases short, with 13 bases between. This CDR3 has 16 amino acids.

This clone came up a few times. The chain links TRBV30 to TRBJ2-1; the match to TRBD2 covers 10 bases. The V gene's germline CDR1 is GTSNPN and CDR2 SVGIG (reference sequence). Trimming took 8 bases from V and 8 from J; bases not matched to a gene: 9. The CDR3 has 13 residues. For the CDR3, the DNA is TGTGCCGTCTTAGCGGGGGGAGCTGATGAGCAGTTCTTC. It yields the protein CAVLAGGADEQFF.

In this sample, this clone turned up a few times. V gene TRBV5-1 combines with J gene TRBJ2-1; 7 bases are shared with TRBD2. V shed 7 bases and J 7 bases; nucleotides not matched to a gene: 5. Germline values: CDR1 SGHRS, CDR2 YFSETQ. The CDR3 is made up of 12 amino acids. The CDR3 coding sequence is TGCGCCAGCCGGGGAGGGTCGAATGAGCAGTTCTTC. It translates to CASRGGSNEQFF.

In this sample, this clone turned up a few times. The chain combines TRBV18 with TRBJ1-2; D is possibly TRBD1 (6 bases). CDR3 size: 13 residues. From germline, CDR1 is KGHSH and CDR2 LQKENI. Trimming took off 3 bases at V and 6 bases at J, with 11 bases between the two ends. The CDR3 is CASSPSPGDGYTF. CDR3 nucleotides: TGTGCCAGCTCACCCTCCCCAGGGGATGGCTACACCTTC.

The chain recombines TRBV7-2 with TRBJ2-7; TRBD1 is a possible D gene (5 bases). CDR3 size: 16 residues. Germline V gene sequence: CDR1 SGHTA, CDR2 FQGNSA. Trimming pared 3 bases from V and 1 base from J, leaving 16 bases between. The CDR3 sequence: CASSLVRGRQSYEQYF. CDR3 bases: TGTGCCAGCAGCTTGGTTAGGGGCAGGCAGTCCTACGAGCAGTACTTC.

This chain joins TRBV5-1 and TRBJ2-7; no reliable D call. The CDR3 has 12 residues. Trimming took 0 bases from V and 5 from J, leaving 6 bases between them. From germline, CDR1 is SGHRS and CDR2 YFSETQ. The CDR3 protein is CASSLDNHEQYF. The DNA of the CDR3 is TGCGCCAGCAGCTTGGACAACCACGAGCAGTACTTC.

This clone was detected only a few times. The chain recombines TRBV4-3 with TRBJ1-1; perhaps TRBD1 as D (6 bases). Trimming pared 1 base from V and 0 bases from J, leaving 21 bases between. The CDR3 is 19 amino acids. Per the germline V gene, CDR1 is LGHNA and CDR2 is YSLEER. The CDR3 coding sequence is TGCGCCAGCAGCCAAGGGGTTGGGGGCCAGAATTTATTGAACACTGAAGCTTTCTTT. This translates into CASSQGVGGQNLLNTEAFF.

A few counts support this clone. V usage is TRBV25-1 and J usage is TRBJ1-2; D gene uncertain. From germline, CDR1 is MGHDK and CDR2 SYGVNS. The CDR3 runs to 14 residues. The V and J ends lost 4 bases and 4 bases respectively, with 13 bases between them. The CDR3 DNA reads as TGTGCCAGCAGTGGGACTGGCGAAGGCTATGGCTACACCTTC. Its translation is CASSGTGEGYGYTF.

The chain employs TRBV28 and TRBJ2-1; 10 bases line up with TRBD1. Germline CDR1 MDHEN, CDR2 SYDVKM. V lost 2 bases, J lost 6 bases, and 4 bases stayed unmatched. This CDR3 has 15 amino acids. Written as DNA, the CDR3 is TGTGCCAGCAGTTTAGCCGGACAGGGGGGCAATGAGCAGTTCTTC. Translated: CASSLAGQGGNEQFF.

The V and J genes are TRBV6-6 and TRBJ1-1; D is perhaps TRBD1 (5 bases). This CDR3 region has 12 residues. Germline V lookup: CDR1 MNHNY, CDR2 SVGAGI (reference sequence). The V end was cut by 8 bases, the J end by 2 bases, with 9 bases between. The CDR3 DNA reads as TGTGCCAGCGCCAGGGTAAACACTGAAGCTTTCTTT. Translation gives CASARVNTEAFF.

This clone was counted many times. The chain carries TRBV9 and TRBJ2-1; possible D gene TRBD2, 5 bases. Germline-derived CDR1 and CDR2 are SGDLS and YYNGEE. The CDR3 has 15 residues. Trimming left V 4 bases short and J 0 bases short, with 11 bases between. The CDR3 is CASSLEGSSYNEQFF. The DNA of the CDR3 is TGTGCCAGCAGCCTTGAGGGTAGCTCCTACAATGAGCAGTTCTTC.

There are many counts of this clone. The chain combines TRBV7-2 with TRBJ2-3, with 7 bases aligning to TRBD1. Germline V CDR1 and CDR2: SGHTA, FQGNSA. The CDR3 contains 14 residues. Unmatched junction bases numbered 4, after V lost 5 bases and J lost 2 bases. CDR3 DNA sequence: TGTGCCAGCAGCCGGGACAGCACCACAGATACGCAGTATTTT. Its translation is CASSRDSTTDTQYF.